This T cell receptor beta chain stems from a study of blood T cell repertoires in COVID-19. Study information: The analysed material was cDNA or gDNA that came from T cells, B-cell-depleted T cells, or PBMCs.

From germline, CDR1 is SNHLY and CDR2 FYNNEI. V lost 6 bases, J lost 0 bases, and 9 bases lay in between. This CDR3 has 13 amino acids. Repertoires were generated with immunoSEQ multiplex PCR, while TCRdb's copy carries only in-frame clones and drops some. The table has about 43,000 clones, just under 90% seen once; the top ten hold 3% to 5%. Followed over time, Seattle patients had been enrolled while infection was active. The receptor's source is a middle-aged man with COVID-19, enrolled during active disease. Sequenced: peripheral blood. V and J are TRBV2 and TRBJ2-7; a possible D gene is TRBD2 (5 bases). The CDR3, as DNA: TGTGCCAGCAGGGAGGCCATCTCCTACGAGCAGTACTTC. Translation: CASREAISYEQYF.